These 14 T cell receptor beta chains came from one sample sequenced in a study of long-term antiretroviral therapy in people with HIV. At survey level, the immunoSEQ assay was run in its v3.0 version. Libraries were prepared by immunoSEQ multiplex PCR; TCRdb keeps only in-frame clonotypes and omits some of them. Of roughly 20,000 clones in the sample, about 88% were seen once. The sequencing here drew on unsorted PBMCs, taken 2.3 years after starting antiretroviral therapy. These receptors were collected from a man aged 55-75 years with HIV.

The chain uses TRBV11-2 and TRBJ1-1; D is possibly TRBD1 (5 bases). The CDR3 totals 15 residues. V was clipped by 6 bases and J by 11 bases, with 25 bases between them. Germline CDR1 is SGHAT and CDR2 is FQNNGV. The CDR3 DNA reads TGTGCCAGCAGACAGCCGGGACGTCGAGGGTTAACGGCTTTCTTT. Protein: CASRQPGRRGLTAFF.

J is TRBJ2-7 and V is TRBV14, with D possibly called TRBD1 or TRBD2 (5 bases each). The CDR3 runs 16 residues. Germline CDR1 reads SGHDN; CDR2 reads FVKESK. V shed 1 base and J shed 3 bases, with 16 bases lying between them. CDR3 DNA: TGTGCCAGCAGCCAAGCCGCCGGGACCGCCCGCTACGAGCAGTACTTC. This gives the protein CASSQAAGTARYEQYF.

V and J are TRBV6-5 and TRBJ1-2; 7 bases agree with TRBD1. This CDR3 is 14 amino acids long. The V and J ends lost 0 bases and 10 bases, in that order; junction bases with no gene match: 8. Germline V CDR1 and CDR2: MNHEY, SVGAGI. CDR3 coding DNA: TGTGCCAGCAGTTACTCAGAGGGGGCCAACGACTACACCTTC. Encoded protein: CASSYSEGANDYTF.

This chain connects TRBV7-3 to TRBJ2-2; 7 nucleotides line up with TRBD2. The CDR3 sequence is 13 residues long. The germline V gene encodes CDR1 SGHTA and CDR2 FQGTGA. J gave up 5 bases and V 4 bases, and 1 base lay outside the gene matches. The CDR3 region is CASSWGGTGELFF. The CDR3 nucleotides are TGTGCCAGCAGCTGGGGGGGGACCGGGGAGCTGTTTTTT.

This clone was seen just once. This CDR3 is CASSLGTSGRLGEQFF. CDR3 coding DNA: TGTGCCAGCAGCTTGGGGACTAGCGGGAGACTGGGTGAGCAGTTCTTC. The chain combines TRBV5-4 with TRBJ2-1; 13 nucleotides line up with TRBD2. Germline CDR1 SGHNT, CDR2 YYREEE (reference sequence). V was pared by 0 bases and J by 9 bases, with 6 bases of the junction left unmatched. The CDR3 runs 16 residues.

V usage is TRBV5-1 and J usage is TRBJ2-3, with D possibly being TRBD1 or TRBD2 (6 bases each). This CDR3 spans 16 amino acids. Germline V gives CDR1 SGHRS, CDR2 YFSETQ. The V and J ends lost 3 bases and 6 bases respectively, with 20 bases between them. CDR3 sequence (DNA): TGCGCCAGCAGCTGGGGGGCCCGGTACGATGAGGATACGCAGTATTTT. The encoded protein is CASSWGARYDEDTQYF.

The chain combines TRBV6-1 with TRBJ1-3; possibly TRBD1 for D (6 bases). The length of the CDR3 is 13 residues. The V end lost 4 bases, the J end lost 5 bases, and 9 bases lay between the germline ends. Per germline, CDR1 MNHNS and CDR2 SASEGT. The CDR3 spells CASSGQARNTIYF. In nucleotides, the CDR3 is TGTGCCAGCAGTGGACAGGCGCGAAACACCATATATTTT.

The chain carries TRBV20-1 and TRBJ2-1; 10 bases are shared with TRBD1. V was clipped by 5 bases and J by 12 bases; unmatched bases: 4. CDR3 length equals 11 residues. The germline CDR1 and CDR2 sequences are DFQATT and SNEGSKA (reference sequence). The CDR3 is CSAHRDRGQFF. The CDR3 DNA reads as TGCAGTGCTCACCGGGACAGGGGGCAGTTCTTC.

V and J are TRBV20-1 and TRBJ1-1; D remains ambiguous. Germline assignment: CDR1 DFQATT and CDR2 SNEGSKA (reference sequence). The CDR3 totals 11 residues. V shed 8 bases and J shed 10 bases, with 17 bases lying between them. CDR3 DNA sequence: TGCAGTCAGGCCGGTGGGGTACGAGCTTTCTTT. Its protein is CSQAGGVRAFF.

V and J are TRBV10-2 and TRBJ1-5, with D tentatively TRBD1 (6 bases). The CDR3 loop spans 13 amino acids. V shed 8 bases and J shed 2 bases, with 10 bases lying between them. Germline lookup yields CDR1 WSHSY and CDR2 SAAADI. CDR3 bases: TGCGCCAGCGCGGGGGCCCGCAATCAGCCCCAGCATTTT. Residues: CASAGARNQPQHF.

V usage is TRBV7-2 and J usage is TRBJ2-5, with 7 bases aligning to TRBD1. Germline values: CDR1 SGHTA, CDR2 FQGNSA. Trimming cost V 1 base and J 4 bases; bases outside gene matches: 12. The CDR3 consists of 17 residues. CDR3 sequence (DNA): TGTGCCAGCAGCTTAGTTCTGGGCAGGGGGTTGGTAGAGACCCAGTACTTC. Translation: CASSLVLGRGLVETQYF.

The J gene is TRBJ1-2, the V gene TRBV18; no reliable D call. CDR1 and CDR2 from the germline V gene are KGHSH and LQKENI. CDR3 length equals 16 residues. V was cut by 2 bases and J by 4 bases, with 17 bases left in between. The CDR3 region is CASSPSQDGGVYGYTF. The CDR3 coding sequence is TGTGCCAGCTCACCAAGTCAGGATGGTGGGGTCTATGGCTACACCTTC.

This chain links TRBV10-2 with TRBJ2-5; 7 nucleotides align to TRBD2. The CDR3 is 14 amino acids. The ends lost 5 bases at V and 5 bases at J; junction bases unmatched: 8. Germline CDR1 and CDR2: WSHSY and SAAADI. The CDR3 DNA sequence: TGCGCCAGCAGTCGGACTAGTGGAAGGGAGACCCAGTACTTC. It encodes CASSRTSGRETQYF.

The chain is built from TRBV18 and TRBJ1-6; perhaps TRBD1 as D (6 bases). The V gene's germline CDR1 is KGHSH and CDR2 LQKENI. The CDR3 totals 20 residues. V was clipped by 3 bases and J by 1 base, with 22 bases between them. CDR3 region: CASSPGDGGRRRSYNSPLHF. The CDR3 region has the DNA TGTGCCAGCTCACCTGGGGACGGGGGGCGAAGAAGGTCCTATAATTCACCCCTCCACTTT.